The 23 T cell receptor beta chains below were found in one sample sequenced in a study of T cells in Graves' hyperthyroidism and ophthalmopathy. RNA transcripts yielded amplified TCR beta CDR3 regions. TCR CDR3 regions were first amplified by RT-PCR with HTBI primers. TCRdb ran MiXCR on the multiplex PCR reads and lists one entry per CDR3 protein. Counted here are 340,000 or so distinct CDR3 sequences, around a sixth occurring once; the ten biggest clones make up under 55%. The sample comprised blood. The receptor source for this set is a woman aged 45-60 years with Graves' hyperthyroidism.

The V call is TRBV6-2 or TRBV6-3, the J call TRBJ1-1, with a possible D match to TRBD1 (5 bases). CDR3 length: 15 residues. Germline-derived CDR1 and CDR2 are MNHEY and SVGEGT. V dropped 6 bases and J dropped 3 bases, with 17 bases sitting between them. CDR3 DNA sequence: TGTGCCAGCAGATCTGAATGGGGCGCCTACACTGAAGCTTTCTTT. This encodes CASRSEWGAYTEAFF.

This chain's CDR3 is CASTVRTGSSGANVLTF. The CDR3 DNA follows: TGTGCCAGCACCGTCCGGACAGGGAGCTCTGGGGCCAACGTCCTGACTTTC. The chain employs TRBV7-8 and TRBJ2-6; 8 bases line up with TRBD1. The CDR3 totals 17 residues. In germline, CDR1 is SGHVS, CDR2 FQNEAQ. With 7 bases clipped from V and 0 bases from J, the junction kept 8 bases outside the gene matches.

The chain uses TRBV30 and TRBJ2-3, with 11 bases matching TRBD2. J gave up 3 bases and V 3 bases, and 11 bases lay outside the gene matches. Per germline, CDR1 GTSNPN and CDR2 SVGIG (reference sequence). The CDR3 is 17 residues long. CDR3 DNA sequence: TGTGCCTGGAGGGTCCCCGGACTAGCGGGCCGAACAGATACGCAGTATTTT. Amino acid sequence: CAWRVPGLAGRTDTQYF.

This clonotype was detected only a few times. The chain employs TRBV27 and TRBJ2-3; TRBD2 might be the D (5 bases). CDR3 length: 18 amino acids. V was clipped by 1 base and J by 0 bases, with 17 bases between them. Germline V lookup: CDR1 MNHEY, CDR2 SMNVEV (reference sequence). The CDR3 region has the DNA TGTGCCAGCAGTTTATATCCCGGGATAGGTAGAAGCACAGATACGCAGTATTTT. Protein product: CASSLYPGIGRSTDTQYF.

The chain couples TRBV9 to TRBJ2-1; TRBD2 agrees at 11 bases. In germline, CDR1 is SGDLS, CDR2 YYNGEE. The CDR3 extends over 22 amino acids. The trim removed 4 bases at V and 7 bases at J, leaving 28 bases unmatched. CDR3 in amino acids: CASSHTEDLSGGGRNRMNEQFF. In DNA, the CDR3 is TGTGCCAGCAGCCATACGGAGGACCTTAGCGGGGGGGGCCGGAATCGTATGAATGAGCAGTTCTTC. The full variable domain, completed using reference TRBV9 and TRBJ2-1, is DSGVTQTPKHLITATGQRVTLRCSPRSGDLSVYWYQQSLDQGLQFLIQYYNGEERAKGNILERFSAQQFPDLHSELNLSSLELGDSALYFCASSHTEDLSGGGRNRMNEQFFGPGTRLTVL.

Of note for this clonotype: One end of the junction does not line up with germline, which may come from a read error. J is TRBJ1-2 and V is TRBV30, with 10 positions matching TRBD1. The CDR3 is 15 amino acids. Germline assignment: CDR1 GTSNPN and CDR2 SVGIG (reference sequence). The CDR3: CAWSSLGQGNYGCTF. CDR3 sequence (DNA): TGTGCCTGGAGTAGTCTGGGACAGGGGAACTATGGCTGCACCTTC.

The chain combines TRBV13 with TRBJ2-1, with a tentative D call TRBD2 (5 bases). V was clipped by 5 bases and J by 0 bases, with 11 bases between them. CDR3 length: 15 residues. Germline V gives CDR1 PRHDT, CDR2 FYEKMQ (reference sequence). CDR3 sequence reads: CASSGSPISYNEQFF. The CDR3 coding sequence is TGTGCCAGCAGCGGGAGTCCTATCTCCTACAATGAGCAGTTCTTC.

The chain combines TRBV7-9 with TRBJ1-5; D remains unclear. Trimming pared 4 bases from V and 4 bases from J, leaving 11 bases between. In germline, CDR1 is SEHNR, CDR2 FQNEAQ (reference sequence). The CDR3 loop spans 14 amino acids. The CDR3: CASSSGQRNQPQHF. DNA of the CDR3: TGTGCCAGCAGCTCGGGTCAGAGGAATCAGCCCCAGCATTTT.

In its sample, this clonotype was seen a few times. This chain uses TRBV28 with TRBJ2-7; TRBD1 might be the D (5 bases). V gave up 5 bases and J gave up 0 bases, with 14 bases separating them. The CDR3 sequence is 15 residues long. Germline values: CDR1 MDHEN, CDR2 SYDVKM. Written as DNA, the CDR3 is TGTGCCAGCAGTCCTCCCGACAGAATCTCCTACGAGCAGTACTTC. Residues: CASSPPDRISYEQYF.

The chain combines TRBV20-1 with TRBJ2-5, with D maybe TRBD2 (5 bases). The germline V and J ends were trimmed by 3 bases and 5 bases, with 16 bases remaining between them. CDR1 DFQATT and CDR2 SNEGSKA come from the germline V gene (reference sequence). The CDR3 extends over 14 amino acids. The CDR3 DNA is TGCAGTGCTAGGTGGGTGGGAGTGTTGGAGACCCAGTACTTC. Its translation: CSARWVGVLETQYF.

V usage is TRBV18 and J usage is TRBJ1-4; unclear D gene. There are 18 residues in the CDR3. The V end was cut by 5 bases, the J end by 4 bases, with 23 bases between. Looked up from germline, CDR1 is KGHSH and CDR2 is LQKENI. The CDR3: CASSSSAGFPQLNEKLFF. CDR3 nucleotides: TGTGCCAGCTCATCCAGTGCGGGGTTCCCTCAACTTAATGAAAAACTGTTTTTT. The full variable domain, completed using reference TRBV18 and TRBJ1-4, is NAGVMQNPRHLVRRRGQEARLRCSPMKGHSHVYWYRQLPEEGLKFMVYLQKENIIDESGMPKERFSAEFPKEGPSILRIQQVVRGDSAAYFCASSSSAGFPQLNEKLFFGSGTQLSVL.

This clonotype was detected only a few times. This chain joins TRBV28 and TRBJ2-4; D gene ambiguous. The CDR3 has 14 residues. CDR1 and CDR2 from the germline V gene are MDHEN and SYDVKM. V gave up 7 bases and J gave up 6 bases, with 16 bases separating them. The CDR3 loop reads CASTLRSTGNIQYF. The CDR3 DNA follows: TGTGCCAGCACCCTCCGTTCCACGGGAAACATTCAGTACTTC.

This clonotype was detected many times. V is TRBV12-3 or TRBV12-4 and J is TRBJ2-1; D may correspond to TRBD1 or TRBD2 (7 bases each). V was clipped by 7 bases and J by 6 bases, with 16 bases between them. CDR3 length: 14 residues. The chain's CDR3 is CASNLQGRGNEQFF. The CDR3 DNA reads as TGTGCCAGCAACTTACAGGGGAGGGGCAATGAGCAGTTCTTC.

This clonotype was detected many times. The chain combines TRBV11-1 with TRBJ2-7; unclear D gene. The germline V gene has CDR1 SGHAT and CDR2 FQDESV (reference sequence). This CDR3 contains 11 residues. Trimming pared 3 bases from V and 6 bases from J, leaving 6 bases between. The CDR3 spells CASSFSSEQYF. The CDR3 bases are TGTGCCAGCAGCTTTTCGAGCGAGCAGTACTTC. The entire variable domain, with the rest obtained from reference TRBV11-1 and TRBJ2-7, is as follows: EAEVAQSPRYKITEKSQAVAFWCDPISGHATLYWYRQILGQGPELLVQFQDESVVDDSQLPKDRFSAERLKGVDSTLKIQPAELGDSAMYLCASSFSSEQYFGPGTRLTVT.

The chain has TRBV11-3 and TRBJ2-5, with D perhaps TRBD2 (6 bases). The length of the CDR3 is 14 residues. CDR1 and CDR2 from the germline V gene are SGHNT and YENEEA. V was cut by 5 bases and J by 4 bases, with 14 bases left in between. The CDR3 DNA sequence: TGTGCCAGCAGCCGGGGGACGGTAGGAGAGACCCAGTACTTC. Amino acids: CASSRGTVGETQYF.

This clonotype showed up many times. The chain couples TRBV18 to TRBJ2-7, with D perhaps matching TRBD1 (6 bases). Trimming left V 5 bases short and J 3 bases short, with 11 bases between. The CDR3 has 13 residues. CDR1 is KGHSH, CDR2 LQKENI, per germline. Here the CDR3 reads CASSAGQIYEQYF. Here the CDR3 DNA reads TGTGCCAGCTCAGCCGGACAGATCTACGAGCAGTACTTC.

V gene TRBV9 combines with J gene TRBJ2-1; 8 bases map to TRBD2. The germline gives CDR1 SGDLS, CDR2 YYNGEE. V lost 4 bases to trimming and J lost 9 bases; unmatched junction nucleotides: 12. The CDR3 runs 15 residues. The CDR3 here is CASSRSSGGHSEQFF. The CDR3 DNA reads TGTGCCAGCAGCCGAAGCTCGGGGGGGCATAGTGAGCAGTTCTTC.

This clonotype has ten or more counts. In DNA, the CDR3 is TGTGCCAGCAGCTTCCAGGGTGGTGAAGAAGCTTTCTTT. It specifies CASSFQGGEEAFF. The chain is built from TRBV7-9 and TRBJ1-1; D might be TRBD1 (5 bases). The CDR3 is made up of 13 amino acids. V was cut by 3 bases and J by 8 bases, with 13 bases left in between. In germline, CDR1 is SEHNR, CDR2 FQNEAQ (reference sequence).

This clonotype has only a few counts. The genes are TRBV27 and TRBJ2-3, with TRBD2 matching over 9 bases. Germline loops: CDR1 MNHEY, CDR2 SMNVEV (reference sequence). Germline trimming cut 3 bases from V and 6 bases from J; bases unmatched to any gene: 10. CDR3 size: 16 residues. CDR3 sequence: CASSFRAGGYIDTQYF. CDR3 sequence (DNA): TGTGCCAGCAGTTTTCGAGCGGGAGGCTATATTGATACGCAGTATTTT.

This clonotype was seen a single time. J is TRBJ1-6 and V is TRBV4-1; D might be TRBD1 (5 bases). Trimming shortened V by 1 base and J by 7 bases, and 11 bases separated the two germline ends. Germline V gene data show CDR1 as MGHRA and CDR2 as YSYEKL. The CDR3 has 15 residues. The CDR3: CASSQVPGDNSPLHF. The DNA of the CDR3 is TGCGCCAGCAGCCAAGTCCCTGGGGACAATTCACCCCTCCACTTT.

This clonotype was counted ten times or more. This chain joins TRBV9 and TRBJ2-5; 9 positions agree with TRBD2. The V segment lost 3 bases and the J segment 5 bases; nucleotides outside the gene matches: 8. CDR1 and CDR2 from the germline V gene are SGDLS and YYNGEE. The CDR3 extends over 15 amino acids. In nucleotides, the CDR3 is TGTGCCAGCAGCGCGATGGGCGGGGGGGCTGAGACCCAGTACTTC. Translation gives CASSAMGGGAETQYF.

V and J are TRBV7-8 and TRBJ1-2; weak D call: TRBD1 (6 bases). V lost 1 base to trimming and J lost 8 bases, with 14 bases between them. The CDR3 covers 14 residues. Germline CDR1 reads SGHVS; CDR2 reads FQNEAQ. The CDR3 DNA reads as TGTGCCAGCAGCTTAGAGGGGGTTGCGGGGGGCTACACCTTC. Translated, it gives CASSLEGVAGGYTF.

This clonotype was counted ten times or more. J is TRBJ1-1 and V is TRBV2; tentatively, D is TRBD1 (6 bases). Trimming left V 2 bases short and J 3 bases short, with 13 bases between. Germline V gene data show CDR1 as SNHLY and CDR2 as FYNNEI. The CDR3 extends over 15 amino acids. DNA for the CDR3: TGTGCCAGCAGTGAAATACAGGGAGCACACACTGAAGCTTTCTTT. Translated: CASSEIQGAHTEAFF.